Listed below are T cell receptor beta chains from one sample, sequenced in a study of beta chain features in type 1 diabetes. Profiling relied on immunoSEQ multiplex PCR, and the TCRdb table lists in-frame clones only, not all of them. This sample yields approximately 40,000 clones, of which approximately 49% are seen a single time; 0.2% to 0.3% belongs to the top ten. The material sequenced was stem cell memory CD4+ T cells from blood. These receptors came from a woman between 25 and 40 years old in good health. Both conserved end residues are part of each CDR3. D genes are given only for firm matches. Clone size is stated in some rows and not others, as once, few, many or a class when expanded.

V gene: TRBV11-2
D gene: NA
clone size: few
J gene: TRBJ2-5
CDR3 protein: CASSPRLQETQYF
CDR3 DNA: TGTGCCAGCAGCCCCAGATTACAAGAGACCCAGTACTTC

V gene: TRBV30
D gene: NA
clone size: NA
J gene: TRBJ2-2
CDR3 protein: CAWSVRQIDTGELFF
CDR3 DNA: TGTGCCTGGAGTGTACGACAGATTGACACCGGGGAGCTGTTTTTT

V gene: TRBV11-2
D gene: TRBD2
clone size: few
J gene: TRBJ2-3
CDR3 protein: CASSQIAGRTDTQYF
CDR3 DNA: TGTGCCAGCAGCCAAATAGCGGGACGCACAGATACGCAGTATTTT

V gene: TRBV14
D gene: NA
clone size: NA
J gene: TRBJ2-7
CDR3 protein: CASSHGTPVLDEQYF
CDR3 DNA: TGTGCCAGCAGCCACGGGACACCGGTCCTAGACGAGCAGTACTTC

V gene: TRBV18
D gene: TRBD1
clone size: NA
J gene: TRBJ1-5
CDR3 protein: CASSGQGDSNQPQHF
CDR3 DNA: TGTGCCAGCTCCGGACAGGGAGATAGCAATCAGCCCCAGCATTTT

V gene: TRBV6-5
D gene: NA
clone size: NA
J gene: TRBJ2-5
CDR3 protein: CASSSPLRPGETQYF
CDR3 DNA: TGTGCCAGCAGTTCCCCCCTTCGGCCAGGGGAGACCCAGTACTTC

V gene: TRBV7-9
D gene: NA
clone size: NA
J gene: TRBJ2-2
CDR3 protein: CASIYSGYTGELFF
CDR3 DNA: TGTGCCAGCATTTACTCGGGGTACACCGGGGAGCTGTTTTTT

V gene: TRBV18
D gene: NA
clone size: NA
J gene: TRBJ2-7
CDR3 protein: CASSPRAGVSYEQYF
CDR3 DNA: TGTGCCAGCTCACCACGGGCAGGGGTTTCCTACGAGCAGTACTTC

V gene: TRBV5-4
D gene: TRBD1
clone size: few
J gene: TRBJ2-1
CDR3 protein: CASRPRTGNNEQFF
CDR3 DNA: TGTGCCAGCAGACCCCGGACAGGGAACAATGAGCAGTTCTTC

V gene: TRBV6-1
D gene: NA
clone size: NA
J gene: TRBJ2-1
CDR3 protein: CASSDQGGAYNEQFF
CDR3 DNA: TGTGCCAGCAGTGATCAGGGGGGCGCCTACAATGAGCAGTTCTTC